The clone carrying this T cell receptor (beta chain) was seen only a few times. Between the trimmed V and J ends, which lost 3 bases and 6 bases, there was a span of 17 bases. The CDR3 contains 15 residues. Germline lookup yields CDR1 SGDLS and CDR2 YYNGEE. The source of the sample is a study of identical twins. TCRdb used MiXCR to reprocess the 5' RACE reads, holding one entry per CDR3 protein. The sample holds some 1,700,000 distinct CDR3 sequences, 25% to 35% seen once. The sequenced sample consisted of cord blood. This TCR was recovered from a newborn girl in good health. J is TRBJ2-3 and V is TRBV9; D unresolved. Here the CDR3 reads CASSGTGSLVDTQYF. The CDR3 DNA reads TGTGCCAGCAGCGGCACCGGGTCCCTCGTGGATACGCAGTATTTT.